The source of this T cell receptor (beta chain) is a study of CD8 T cells in ankylosing spondylitis. Scientists made TCR beta libraries using quantitative 5'-RACE with molecular barcodes. TCRdb fed the 5' RACE reads into MiXCR, producing one record per CDR3 protein. The sample shows roughly 120,000 distinct CDR3 sequences, roughly an eighth of them seen only once. This clonotype was seen ten or more times. What it binds is unknown. Study outcomes and limitations: Seemingly characteristic of ankylosing spondylitis blood was a TCR beta motif consisting of fewer than 10 highly homologous variants. Matched ankylosing spondylitis synovial fluid reportedly contained a significantly enriched population of disease-linked clones.

The CDR3 contains 14 residues. Germline assignment: CDR1 SQVTM and CDR2 ANQGSEA. J was trimmed by 5 bases and V by 5 bases; bases with no gene match: 12. The V call is TRBV29-1, the J call TRBJ2-7, with 7 bases fitting TRBD1. The sample comprised blood, either unsorted or a sorted T cell fraction (not recorded which). The TCR sequence derives from a female donor with ankylosing spondylitis or in good health (not recorded which). CDR3 sequence (DNA): TGCAGCGTTTTAGCGACAGGGAAGTTCCACGAGCAGTACTTC. Its translation is CSVLATGKFHEQYF.